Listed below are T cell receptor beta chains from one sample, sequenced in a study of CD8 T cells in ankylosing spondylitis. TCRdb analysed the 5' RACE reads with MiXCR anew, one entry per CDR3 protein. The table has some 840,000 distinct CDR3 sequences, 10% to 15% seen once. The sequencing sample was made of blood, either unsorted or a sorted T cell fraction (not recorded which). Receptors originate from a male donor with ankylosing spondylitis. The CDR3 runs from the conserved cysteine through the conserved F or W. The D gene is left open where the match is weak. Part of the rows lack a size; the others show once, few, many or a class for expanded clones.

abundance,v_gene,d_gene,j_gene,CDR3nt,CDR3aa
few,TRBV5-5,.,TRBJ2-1,TGTGCCAGCAGCTTGTGGGAGTTAGGGGCTGGCAATGAGCAGTTCTTC,CASSLWELGAGNEQFF
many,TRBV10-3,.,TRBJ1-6,TGTGCCATCAGTGTCCAGAGCTCCTATAATTCACCCCTCCACTTT,CAISVQSSYNSPLHF
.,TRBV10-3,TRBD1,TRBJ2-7,TGTGCCATCAGTGGAGACAGGGGGTTATCCTACGAGCAGTACTTC,CAISGDRGLSYEQYF
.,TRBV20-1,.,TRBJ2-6,TGCAGTGCTAGAGAGGACGGCTCTGGGGCCAACGTCCTGACTTTC,CSAREDGSGANVLTF
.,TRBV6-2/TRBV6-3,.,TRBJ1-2,TGTGCCAGCAGCCAAACGACAGGTCCTATTGGCTACACCTTC,CASSQTTGPIGYTF
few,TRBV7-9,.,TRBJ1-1,TGTGCCAGCAGCTTTACTAGGGCAGCGGCAGAAGCTTTCTTT,CASSFTRAAAEAFF
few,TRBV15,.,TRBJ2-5,TGTGCCACCAGCAGCAGGGACACCCAAGAGACCCAGTACTTC,CATSSRDTQETQYF
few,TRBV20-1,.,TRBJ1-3,TGCAGTGCTAGAGACCACAGCTCGGTCTCTGGAAACACCATATATTTT,CSARDHSSVSGNTIYF
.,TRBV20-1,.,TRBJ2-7,TGCAGTGCTAGTCGGCAGCCTGGACACGAGCAGTACTTC,CSASRQPGHEQYF
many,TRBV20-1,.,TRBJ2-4,TGCAGTGCTAGTAGGTCCACGGCCAAAAACATTCAGTACTTC,CSASRSTAKNIQYF
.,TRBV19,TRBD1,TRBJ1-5,TGTGCCAGTAGTAAAGACAGGGGTTATCCTAATCAGCCCCAGCATTTT,CASSKDRGYPNQPQHF
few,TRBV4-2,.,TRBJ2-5,TGTGCCAGCAGCCTAACACCGCAGGGGTTAGGAGAGACCCAGTACTTC,CASSLTPQGLGETQYF
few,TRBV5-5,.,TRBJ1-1,TGTGCCAGCAGCTTGGAGGGGGGGAGAGCTTTCTTT,CASSLEGGRAFF
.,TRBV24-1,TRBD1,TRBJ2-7,TGTGCCACCAGTGATTTGCAAATCGGGCAGGGGGCCTACGAGCAGTACTTC,CATSDLQIGQGAYEQYF
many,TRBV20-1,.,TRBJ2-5,TGCAGTGCTAGAGACCGTTTGGGGGCCCGGAGGGAGACCCAGTACTTC,CSARDRLGARRETQYF
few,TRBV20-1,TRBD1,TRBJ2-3,TGCAGTGCTAGATTCGTCGGGACAGGGATTAGCACAGATACGCAGTATTTT,CSARFVGTGISTDTQYF